Listed here are 32 T cell receptor beta chains from one sample, sequenced in a study of cytomegalovirus exposure and HLA in healthy donors. In the PCR, 60 Vbeta and 13 Jbeta primers were used. The method was immunoSEQ multiplex PCR; TCRdb's version includes in-frame clones alone and lacks a portion of them. This sample lists 150,000 to 250,000 clones; its ten largest clones have approximately 0.74%. The specimen was PBMCs. The source is a boy between 10 and 17 years old in good health and CMV-seronegative.

The gene calls are TRBV4-1 and TRBJ2-7, with 7 nucleotides matching TRBD2. This CDR3 spans 17 amino acids. CDR1 is MGHRA and CDR2 is YSYEKL in the germline V gene. V shed 4 bases and J 3 bases; nucleotides not matched to a gene: 15. CDR3 region: CASSPRTVSSGDYEQYF. The CDR3 DNA reads as TGCGCCAGCAGCCCCCGAACCGTCTCTAGCGGAGACTACGAGCAGTACTTC.

V gene TRBV25-1 combines with J gene TRBJ1-2, with TRBD1 matching 7 bases. V lost 4 bases and J lost 1; bases outside the gene matches: 3. This CDR3 is built from 14 residues. The germline V gene encodes CDR1 MGHDK and CDR2 SYGVNS. CDR3 DNA sequence: TGTGCCAGCAGTGGACAGGGCCATAACTATGGCTACACCTTC. This sequence encodes CASSGQGHNYGYTF.

The V gene is TRBV5-1, the J gene TRBJ2-5; D uncertain. The CDR3 runs to 12 residues. V dropped 1 base and J dropped 9 bases, with 10 bases sitting between them. Looked up from germline, CDR1 is SGHRS and CDR2 is YFSETQ. The chain's CDR3 is CASSLTWSSQYF. The CDR3 DNA reads TGCGCCAGCAGCTTGACATGGAGCTCCCAGTACTTC.

The chain recombines TRBV7-2 with TRBJ2-7, with no clear D. The ends were cut back, 1 base at V and 2 bases at J, with 9 bases in the middle. This CDR3 has 14 amino acids. CDR1 SGHTA and CDR2 FQGNSA come from the germline V gene. The CDR3 bases are TGTGCCAGCAGCTTAGGGCGGCTTACCTACGAGCAGTACTTC. Encoded protein: CASSLGRLTYEQYF.

This chain uses TRBV7-3 with TRBJ1-6; 10 nucleotides line up with TRBD1. Trimming at V came to 3 bases and at J to 9 bases, leaving 2 bases not matched to a gene. The CDR3 runs 14 residues. Germline CDR1 and CDR2: SGHTA and FQGTGA. This chain's CDR3 is CASSFRDRGSPLHF. The CDR3 DNA follows: TGTGCCAGCAGCTTCCGGGACAGGGGTTCACCCCTCCACTTT.

The chain recombines TRBV11-2 with TRBJ2-1; 7 bases agree with TRBD2. Germline V gene sequence: CDR1 SGHAT, CDR2 FQNNGV. The CDR3 consists of 15 residues. J gave up 3 bases and V 1 base, and 3 bases lay outside the gene matches. The CDR3 DNA follows: TGTGCCAGCAGCTTAGGAACGGGGGGCTACAATGAGCAGTTCTTC. Its translation: CASSLGTGGYNEQFF.

This rearrangement joins TRBV4-1 to TRBJ2-7; 7 bases fit TRBD2. In germline, CDR1 is MGHRA, CDR2 YSYEKL. This CDR3 is 16 amino acids long. J was trimmed by 0 bases and V by 1 base; bases with no gene match: 6. The CDR3 region is CASSQASLAASYEQYF. CDR3 bases: TGCGCCAGCAGCCAAGCATCCCTAGCGGCCTCCTACGAGCAGTACTTC.

This chain links TRBV6-5 with TRBJ2-5, with TRBD2 matching over 7 bases. Germline loops: CDR1 MNHEY, CDR2 SVGAGI. The CDR3 sequence is 12 residues long. The V gene end was trimmed by 7 bases and the J gene end by 5 bases; junction bases not matched to a gene: 4. CDR3 amino acids: CASTSGRETQYF. In nucleotides, the CDR3 is TGTGCCAGCACTAGCGGCAGGGAGACCCAGTACTTC.

The chain recombines TRBV9 with TRBJ1-6, with TRBD1 matching 9 bases. This CDR3 spans 17 amino acids. The V gene's germline CDR1 is SGDLS and CDR2 YYNGEE. The V and J ends lost 4 bases and 8 bases, in that order; junction bases with no gene match: 13. In nucleotides, the CDR3 is TGTGCCAGCAGCCCAACCCATCTGACAGGGGGAGATTCACCCCTCCACTTT. This translates into CASSPTHLTGGDSPLHF.

The chain employs TRBV30 and TRBJ1-6, with D unresolved. V dropped 2 bases and J dropped 0 bases, with 5 bases sitting between them. Germline V gives CDR1 GTSNPN, CDR2 SVGIG (reference sequence). There are 14 residues in the CDR3. The CDR3 protein is CAWSRSSYNSPLHF. The CDR3 DNA reads as TGTGCCTGGAGTAGGAGCTCCTATAATTCACCCCTCCACTTT.

This rearrangement joins TRBV11-3 to TRBJ2-7; tentative D call: TRBD1 (5 bases). The V gene's germline CDR1 is SGHNT and CDR2 YENEEA. This CDR3 region has 13 residues. Trimming shortened V by 5 bases and J by 1 base, and 9 bases separated the two germline ends. The CDR3 sequence: CASSPQGSYEQYF. The CDR3 DNA is TGTGCCAGCAGCCCCCAGGGATCCTACGAGCAGTACTTC.

The chain couples TRBV2 to TRBJ1-1; tentatively, D is TRBD1 (5 bases). The CDR3 sequence is 14 residues long. Germline loops: CDR1 SNHLY, CDR2 FYNNEI. Trimming stripped 2 bases from V and 1 base from J, with 8 bases between. CDR3 loop: CASSETGRNTEAFF. Written as DNA, the CDR3 is TGTGCCAGCAGTGAAACAGGCAGGAACACTGAAGCTTTCTTT.

The chain is built from TRBV7-8 and TRBJ1-1, with D hard to call. Trimming pared 0 bases from V and 11 bases from J, leaving 7 bases between. Germline assignment: CDR1 SGHVS and CDR2 FQNEAQ. This CDR3 region has 11 residues. CDR3 nucleotide sequence: TGTGCCAGCAGCTTAGCGGCGAGGGCTTTCTTT. Protein sequence: CASSLAARAFF. The complete variable domain, with remaining parts taken from reference TRBV7-8 and TRBJ1-1, reads GAGVSQSPRYKVAKRGQDVALRCDPISGHVSLFWYQQALGQGPEFLTYFQNEAQLDKSGLPSDRFFAERPEGSVSTLKIQRTQQEDSAVYLCASSLAARAFFGQGTRLTVV.

The J gene is TRBJ2-1, the V gene TRBV2; 11 bases are shared with TRBD2. The CDR3 sequence is 13 residues long. J was trimmed by 15 bases and V by 4 bases; bases with no gene match: 8. Germline CDR1 and CDR2: SNHLY and FYNNEI. The CDR3 region has the DNA TGTGCCAGCAGTGTAGGTAGCGGGGGGGCGCCGTTCTTC. It is translated as CASSVGSGGAPFF.

This CDR3 reads CASSQEASMNYKPQHF. CDR3 in DNA: TGTGCCAGCAGCCAAGAGGCCAGTATGAACTATAAGCCCCAGCATTTT. V and J are TRBV4-2 and TRBJ1-5; no firm D call. The V and J ends lost 0 bases and 8 bases respectively, with 17 bases between them. The germline CDR1 and CDR2 sequences are LGHNA and YNFKEQ. The CDR3 is 16 residues long.

This clone registers medium-sized by frequency. The chain employs TRBV7-2 and TRBJ1-1; D gene uncertain. The CDR3 consists of 13 residues. Germline CDR1 is SGHTA and CDR2 is FQGNSA. Trimming pared 5 bases from V and 5 bases from J, leaving 12 bases between. CDR3 loop: CASSTLTGTEAFF. CDR3 coding DNA: TGTGCCAGCAGCACCTTAACGGGTACTGAAGCTTTCTTT.

This rearrangement joins TRBV19 to TRBJ1-4; D is unclear. The V end lost 3 bases, the J end lost 12 bases, and 11 bases lay between the germline ends. The CDR3 spans 12 residues. Germline V lookup: CDR1 LNHDA, CDR2 SQIVND (reference sequence). The CDR3 DNA follows: TGTGCCAGTAGTATCGGCCGGAGGGAACTGTTTTTT. Encoded protein: CASSIGRRELFF.

The gene calls are TRBV18 and TRBJ2-5; 8 positions agree with TRBD2. V lost 10 bases to trimming and J lost 2 bases; unmatched junction nucleotides: 18. CDR1 is KGHSH and CDR2 is LQKENI in the germline V gene. The CDR3 runs to 17 residues. The CDR3 coding sequence is TGTGCCACTACCCTCCGGGGGGGCCGCGCCGGGCAAGAGACCCAGTACTTC. Translated: CATTLRGGRAGQETQYF. Supplemented by reference TRBV18 and TRBJ2-5, the full variable domain reads NAGVMQNPRHLVRRRGQEARLRCSPMKGHSHVYWYRQLPEEGLKFMVYLQKENIIDESGMPKERFSAEFPKEGPSILRIQQVVRGDSAAYFCATTLRGGRAGQETQYFGPGTRLLVL.

The chain recombines TRBV7-2 with TRBJ1-2; the match to TRBD1 covers 11 bases. Germline V gene lookup returns CDR1 SGHTA and CDR2 FQGNSA. This CDR3 region has 16 residues. The ends lost 3 bases at V and 4 bases at J; junction bases unmatched: 7. As DNA, the CDR3 is TGTGCCAGCAGCTTGGACAGGGGGCGGGCGGGCTATGGCTACACCTTC. Its protein product is CASSLDRGRAGYGYTF.

The J gene is TRBJ1-2, the V gene TRBV4-1; 7 bases line up with TRBD1. The CDR3 extends over 14 amino acids. V gave up 6 bases and J gave up 4 bases; unmatched junction bases: 8. CDR1 and CDR2 (germline): MGHRA, YSYEKL. CDR3 nucleotides: TGCGCCAGCAGGCAGACAGGGTCGGGCTATGGCTACACCTTC. Translating it yields CASRQTGSGYGYTF.

V gene TRBV6-5 combines with J gene TRBJ2-1, with 7 bases aligning to TRBD2. Germline CDR1 MNHEY, CDR2 SVGAGI. CDR3 length: 15 residues. V trimming: 5 bases; J trimming: 10 bases; junction bases outside the gene matches: 14. CDR3 sequence: CASSLSGAYAGEQFF. CDR3 sequence (DNA): TGTGCCAGCAGTCTAAGCGGGGCTTACGCGGGGGAGCAGTTCTTC.

The chain couples TRBV10-3 to TRBJ2-7; 7 positions match TRBD1. The length of the CDR3 is 17 residues. Germline CDR1 and CDR2: ENHRY and SYGVKD. Losses at the gene ends were 5 bases for V and 1 base for J; bases not matched to a gene: 14. The DNA of the CDR3 is TGTGCCATCAGTAAAAAGCCTGGGACAGTAAATTCCTACGAGCAGTACTTC. Translation: CAISKKPGTVNSYEQYF.

Note on this clone: One end of the junction fails to match germline, which may point to a read error. The V and J genes are TRBV27 and TRBJ2-7, with TRBD1 identical over 8 bases. The germline CDR1 and CDR2 sequences are MNHEY and SMNVEV (reference sequence). The CDR3 has 16 amino acids. CDR3 loop: CASGFIPTGASYEQYF. The CDR3 DNA sequence: TGTGCCAGCGGTTTTATACCGACAGGGGCATCCTACGAGCAGTACTTC.

The chain uses TRBV7-2 and TRBJ2-3; 10 nucleotides match TRBD2. CDR3 size: 18 residues. V lost 3 bases and J lost 2; bases outside the gene matches: 11. Germline loops: CDR1 SGHTA, CDR2 FQGNSA. The CDR3 DNA follows: TGTGCCAGCAGCTTGGCTTCGCTAGCGGGGGCCATCACAGATACGCAGTATTTT. It yields the protein CASSLASLAGAITDTQYF.

The chain links TRBV2 to TRBJ1-6, with TRBD1 as a possible D gene (5 bases). V was shortened by 5 bases and J by 4 bases, with 15 bases between the two germline ends. This CDR3 spans 16 amino acids. CDR1 is SNHLY, CDR2 FYNNEI, per germline. The CDR3 protein is CASSLRGRNYNSPLHF. The CDR3 nucleotides read TGTGCCAGCAGTCTGCGGGGACGAAATTATAATTCACCCCTCCACTTT.

The CDR3 nucleotides are TGTGCCAGCAGCGTAGGAGAGGGGGCGAGGGCCTACGAGCAGTACTTC. Its translation: CASSVGEGARAYEQYF. The V gene is TRBV9, the J gene TRBJ2-7, with TRBD1 matching 7 bases. The J segment lost 2 bases and the V segment lost 0 bases, leaving 8 bases of the junction unmatched. The CDR3 has 16 amino acids. The V gene's germline CDR1 is SGDLS and CDR2 YYNGEE.

The chain combines TRBV29-1 with TRBJ1-2; the D is unclear. CDR1 is SQVTM and CDR2 is ANQGSEA in the germline V gene. Deletions cut 1 base from V and 5 bases from J, with 11 bases between. The length of the CDR3 is 13 residues. The CDR3 nucleotides read TGCAGCGTTGAAGGAGGCCAGCTATATGGCTACACCTTC. This sequence encodes CSVEGGQLYGYTF.

The rearrangement joins TRBV6-5 to TRBJ2-5, with D maybe TRBD2 (6 bases). The V gene's germline CDR1 is MNHEY and CDR2 SVGAGI. V lost 6 bases, J lost 5 bases, and 16 bases lay in between. CDR3 size: 14 residues. Written as DNA, the CDR3 is TGTGCCAGCAGCCTCCAGCCGGGAGATGAGACCCAGTACTTC. It yields the protein CASSLQPGDETQYF.

The chain has TRBV7-2 and TRBJ2-5; no clear D. Germline CDR1 reads SGHTA; CDR2 reads FQGNSA. V was pared by 2 bases and J by 5 bases, with 12 bases between. The CDR3 totals 14 residues. CDR3 DNA: TGTGCCAGCAGCTTATGGTTGTCCGGGGAGACCCAGTACTTC. Translating gives CASSLWLSGETQYF.

The CDR3 DNA is TGTGCCAGCAGCTTCCCCCAGTATCAGAACACTGAAGCTTTCTTT. This sequence encodes CASSFPQYQNTEAFF. V is TRBV7-9 and J is TRBJ1-1; no firm D call. V was clipped by 3 bases and J by 1 base, with 12 bases between them. CDR1 is SEHNR and CDR2 is FQNEAQ in the germline V gene (reference sequence). This CDR3 has 15 residues.

This sequence joins TRBV4-3 and TRBJ1-1; D unresolved. Trimming stripped 0 bases from V and 4 bases from J, with 9 bases between. In germline, CDR1 is LGHNA, CDR2 YSLEER. This CDR3 is 14 amino acids long. The CDR3 reads CASSQDTRGTEAFF. CDR3 bases: TGCGCCAGCAGCCAAGACACTCGAGGCACTGAAGCTTTCTTT.

This chain links TRBV7-8 with TRBJ1-2; a possible D gene is TRBD1 (5 bases). This CDR3 has 16 amino acids. Trimming shortened V by 4 bases and J by 5 bases, and 20 bases separated the two germline ends. Germline CDR1 is SGHVS and CDR2 is FQNEAQ. The CDR3 DNA follows: TGTGCCAGCAGCTCCCTTAGCGGGGGATTGGGGTATGGCTACACCTTC. Its translation: CASSSLSGGLGYGYTF. The full variable domain, rest sourced from reference TRBV7-8 and TRBJ1-2, is GAGVSQSPRYKVAKRGQDVALRCDPISGHVSLFWYQQALGQGPEFLTYFQNEAQLDKSGLPSDRFFAERPEGSVSTLKIQRTQQEDSAVYLCASSSLSGGLGYGYTFGSGTRLTVV.